This T cell receptor (beta chain) originates from a study of long-term antiretroviral therapy in people with HIV. Points from the study as a whole: Samples were collected from 2004 to 2017 under possibly less effective ART regimens. Diversity remained lower than transplant donor controls, even though it increased after ART.

As to this clone: Antigen specificity is unknown.

Germline CDR1 is DFQATT and CDR2 is SNEGSKA (reference sequence). CDR3 length: 9 amino acids. V lost 6 bases and J lost 7, with 4 bases in between. immunoSEQ v3.0 was run at survey level. Clones were read by immunoSEQ multiplex PCR, and TCRdb kept only the in-frame ones, dropping some. The sample gives about 20,000 clones, roughly 86% of which show up once; roughly 10% is in the top ten. V and J are TRBV20-1 and TRBJ2-1; D is undetermined. This sample comprised unsorted PBMCs, obtained 0.5 years after starting antiretroviral therapy. This sequence was found in a man aged 35 to 55 with HIV. The DNA of the CDR3 is TGCAGTGCGGAAAATGAGCAGTTCTTC. It specifies CSAENEQFF.